The 17 T cell receptor beta chains given below trace back to one sample, sequenced in a study of shared clonotypes between healthy human individuals. Assay used: immunoSEQ multiplex PCR; TCRdb lists only in-frame clones, some missing. There are 600,000 to 750,000 clones in the sample; 90% occur only once, and 34% lies in the top ten. Source material: memory CD8+ T cells from PBMCs. Stated subset: CD45RO+ cells pooled with CCR7-negative TemRA cells. The receptors stem from a man younger than 30 in good health. Some clones in this sample may be carry-over from other donors' samples.

This chain uses TRBV9 with TRBJ2-3; 8 positions agree with TRBD2. The trim removed 0 bases at V and 11 bases at J, leaving 2 bases unmatched. The CDR3 consists of 12 residues. In germline, CDR1 is SGDLS, CDR2 YYNGEE. The CDR3 here is CASSVAGGRQYF. CDR3 sequence (DNA): TGTGCCAGCAGCGTAGCGGGGGGGAGGCAGTATTTT.

The chain joins TRBV11-2 to TRBJ2-5; 9 bases are a match to TRBD1. Germline V lookup: CDR1 SGHAT, CDR2 FQNNGV. J gave up 0 bases and V 5 bases, and 7 bases lay outside the gene matches. The CDR3 is 16 residues long. CDR3 protein: CASSTSGTGYQETQYF. The CDR3 DNA reads TGTGCCAGCAGCACCTCCGGGACAGGGTACCAAGAGACCCAGTACTTC. The full variable domain, completed using reference TRBV11-2 and TRBJ2-5, is EAGVAQSPRYKIIEKRQSVAFWCNPISGHATLYWYQQILGQGPKLLIQFQNNGVVDDSQLPKDRFSAERLKGVDSTLKIQPAKLEDSAVYLCASSTSGTGYQETQYFGPGTRLLVL.

Details on this clone: At the DNA level, this CDR3 is encoded by other sequences in the same sample as well. V and J are TRBV7-3 and TRBJ2-7, with D possibly being TRBD2 (5 bases). The V gene lost 2 bases and the J gene lost 4 bases, with 9 bases spanning the gap. This CDR3 is built from 13 residues. Germline CDR1 and CDR2: SGHTA and FQGTGA. CDR3 protein: CASSLGRGYEQYF. The CDR3 nucleotides are TGTGCCAGCAGCTTAGGACGGGGATACGAGCAGTACTTC.

The chain combines TRBV28 with TRBJ2-1; the match to TRBD2 covers 11 bases. V gave up 5 bases and J gave up 5 bases; unmatched junction bases: 8. This CDR3 is built from 16 residues. The germline V gene encodes CDR1 MDHEN and CDR2 SYDVKM. In nucleotides, the CDR3 is TGTGCCAGCAGTGAATTAGCGGGAGGGTTCAACAATGAGCAGTTCTTC. It is translated as CASSELAGGFNNEQFF.

The genes are TRBV7-2 and TRBJ2-5; no clear D gene. Germline assignment: CDR1 SGHTA and CDR2 FQGNSA. This CDR3 is 18 amino acids long. Trimming shortened V by 5 bases and J by 0 bases, and 22 bases separated the two germline ends. The CDR3 sequence is CASSPPPVSLLNQETQYF. The CDR3 DNA follows: TGTGCCAGCAGCCCCCCACCGGTAAGCCTCCTGAACCAAGAGACCCAGTACTTC. The whole variable domain, filled in from reference TRBV7-2 and TRBJ2-5, reads GAGVSQSPSNKVTEKGKDVELRCDPISGHTALYWYRQSLGQGLEFLIYFQGNSAPDKSGLPSDRFSAERTGGSVSTLTIQRTQQEDSAVYLCASSPPPVSLLNQETQYFGPGTRLLVL.

J is TRBJ1-1 and V is TRBV10-1, with D maybe TRBD1 (5 bases). Trimming left V 6 bases short and J 0 bases short, with 11 bases between. This CDR3 is built from 14 residues. Germline-derived CDR1 and CDR2 are WNHNN and SYGVQD (reference sequence). Here the CDR3 DNA reads TGCGCCAGCAGCGACGGGGCGATGAACACTGAAGCTTTCTTT. Translated, it gives CASSDGAMNTEAFF.

This chain uses TRBV13 with TRBJ2-2, with TRBD1 as a possible D gene (5 bases). There are 15 residues in the CDR3. In germline, CDR1 is PRHDT, CDR2 FYEKMQ (reference sequence). The V gene lost 1 base and the J gene lost 5 bases, with 11 bases spanning the gap. CDR3 nucleotide sequence: TGTGCCAGCAGCTTAGCCGTGGCAGGGACCGGGGAGCTGTTTTTT. Translation: CASSLAVAGTGELFF.

The chain employs TRBV28 and TRBJ1-1; TRBD1 matches at 8 bases. The CDR3 is 15 amino acids. Germline trimming cut 6 bases from V and 5 bases from J; bases unmatched to any gene: 11. Germline loops: CDR1 MDHEN, CDR2 SYDVKM. The CDR3 region is CASSRTTGGGTEAFF. CDR3 DNA: TGTGCCAGCAGCCGGACTACAGGGGGGGGGACTGAAGCTTTCTTT.

The chain recombines TRBV10-1 with TRBJ2-1; TRBD2 matches 9 bases. Germline trimming cut 4 bases from V and 3 bases from J; bases unmatched to any gene: 4. This CDR3 spans 15 amino acids. CDR1 is WNHNN, CDR2 SYGVQD, per germline (reference sequence). The CDR3 nucleotides read TGCGCCAGCAGTGGACTAGCGGATTTCTACAATGAGCAGTTCTTC. Translation gives CASSGLADFYNEQFF.

This clone was counted a few times. This chain uses TRBV19 with TRBJ1-1; no reliable D call. The CDR3 has 12 amino acids. Trimming cost V 5 bases and J 4 bases, with 8 bases left between them. Germline V gene lookup returns CDR1 LNHDA and CDR2 SQIVND (reference sequence). The CDR3 bases are TGTGCCAGTAGTGCCCAATTCACTGAAGCTTTCTTT. The encoded protein is CASSAQFTEAFF.

The chain employs TRBV28 and TRBJ2-1; TRBD2 is a possible D gene (6 bases). Per the germline V gene, CDR1 is MDHEN and CDR2 is SYDVKM. The CDR3 has 14 residues. The ends were cut back, 10 bases at V and 3 bases at J, with 16 bases in the middle. CDR3 DNA sequence: TGTGCCATCCAAACCGGGACTTTCTACAATGAGCAGTTCTTC. Its protein product is CAIQTGTFYNEQFF.

The chain recombines TRBV7-8 with TRBJ1-1, with no clear D. With 1 base removed from V and 5 bases from J, the gap between germline ends came to 8 bases. The CDR3 is 13 amino acids. Germline assignment: CDR1 SGHVS and CDR2 FQNEAQ. The CDR3 here is CASSLGIGTEAFF. CDR3 sequence (DNA): TGTGCCAGCAGCTTAGGTATCGGTACTGAAGCTTTCTTT.

This clone was observed a single time. The CDR3 reads CASSARGLGAYGYTF. CDR3 sequence (DNA): TGTGCCAGCAGCGCCCGGGGGCTCGGGGCCTATGGCTACACCTTC. The genes are TRBV5-5 and TRBJ1-2, with D tentatively TRBD1 (6 bases). In germline, CDR1 is SGHKS, CDR2 YYEKEE (reference sequence). The CDR3 is made up of 15 amino acids. With 4 bases removed from V and 4 bases from J, the gap between germline ends came to 17 bases. Drawing the rest from reference TRBV5-5 and TRBJ1-2, the complete variable domain is DAGVTQSPTHLIKTRGQQVTLRCSPISGHKSVSWYQQVLGQGPQFIFQYYEKEERGRGNFPDRFSARQFPNYSSELNVNALLLGDSALYLCASSARGLGAYGYTFGSGTRLTVV.

The J gene is TRBJ1-3, the V gene TRBV4-3; D remains ambiguous. V lost 0 bases and J lost 0, with 6 bases in between. Germline V gene data show CDR1 as LGHNA and CDR2 as YSLEER. The CDR3 is 15 amino acids. The CDR3 bases are TGCGCCAGCAGCCAAGATGGCGTCTCTGGAAACACCATATATTTT. Its translation: CASSQDGVSGNTIYF.

The chain is built from TRBV5-1 and TRBJ2-1; 13 nucleotides agree with TRBD2. Germline trimming cut 5 bases from V and 2 bases from J; bases unmatched to any gene: 7. The CDR3 spans 17 residues. Germline assignment: CDR1 SGHRS and CDR2 YFSETQ. CDR3 nucleotides: TGCGCCAGCAGTGGGGGACTAGCGGGATCTACCTACAATGAGCAGTTCTTC. Translating it yields CASSGGLAGSTYNEQFF.

The rearrangement links TRBV4-2 to TRBJ2-1; 8 bases agree with TRBD2. Germline-derived CDR1 and CDR2 are LGHNA and YNFKEQ. This CDR3 region has 16 residues. With V trimmed by 0 bases and J by 8 bases, 9 bases remained unmatched. CDR3 region: CASSQDKAGGRDEQFF. The CDR3 DNA sequence: TGTGCCAGCAGCCAAGATAAGGCGGGAGGACGCGATGAGCAGTTCTTC.

The chain is built from TRBV5-6 and TRBJ2-4; unclear D gene. Germline CDR1 is SGHDT and CDR2 is YYEEEE. The V and J ends lost 0 bases and 4 bases respectively, with 8 bases between them. The CDR3 sequence is 14 residues long. Here the CDR3 reads CASSLEGWKNIQYF. DNA for the CDR3: TGTGCCAGCAGCTTGGAAGGGTGGAAAAACATTCAGTACTTC.